Shown below are 7 T cell receptor beta chains from a single sample sequenced in a study of cytomegalovirus exposure and HLA in healthy donors. Amplification used 60 Vbeta primers and 13 Jbeta primers. Profiled with immunoSEQ multiplex PCR; TCRdb holds only in-frame clones, not every one. The repertoire holds some 190,000 clones, 65% to 80% seen once, with about 2.5% in the top ten. The material sequenced was PBMCs. These TCRs come from a woman aged 25 to 39 in good health and CMV-seropositive.

The chain links TRBV5-6 to TRBJ2-7; 12 positions agree with TRBD1. This CDR3 region has 16 residues. Germline V gives CDR1 SGHDT, CDR2 YYEEEE. Trimming cost V 3 bases and J 0 bases; bases outside gene matches: 4. The CDR3 region is CASSSPGQGASYEQYF. In DNA, the CDR3 is TGTGCCAGCAGCTCTCCGGGACAGGGGGCCTCCTACGAGCAGTACTTC.

J is TRBJ1-2 and V is TRBV20-1; D ambiguous. Germline loops: CDR1 DFQATT, CDR2 SNEGSKA (reference sequence). Trimming took 6 bases from V and 7 from J, leaving 12 bases between them. This CDR3 is built from 11 residues. DNA for the CDR3: TGCAGTGCCGAGCTAGCCCTTGGCTACACCTTC. Protein sequence: CSAELALGYTF.

The chain couples TRBV9 to TRBJ2-7, with TRBD2 matching over 8 bases. V lost 2 bases to trimming and J lost 6 bases; unmatched junction nucleotides: 10. In germline, CDR1 is SGDLS, CDR2 YYNGEE. CDR3 size: 15 residues. The CDR3 DNA reads TGTGCCAGCAGCGTTAGCGGGGCGCCCCGCACCGAGCAGTACTTC. Its protein is CASSVSGAPRTEQYF.

This clone occurred a few times. DNA of the CDR3: TGTGCCAGCAGCCAAGAGGGGGGGCGGACTAACTATGGCTACACCTTC. Residues: CASSQEGGRTNYGYTF. The chain is built from TRBV14 and TRBJ1-2, with a tentative D call TRBD1 (6 bases). V shed 0 bases and J shed 0 bases, with 11 bases lying between them. The germline V gene has CDR1 SGHDN and CDR2 FVKESK. This CDR3 is 16 amino acids long.

The V gene is TRBV30, the J gene TRBJ2-1; perhaps TRBD2 as D (5 bases). Germline V CDR1 and CDR2: GTSNPN, SVGIG (reference sequence). Trimming left V 1 base short and J 6 bases short, with 7 bases between. The CDR3 consists of 12 residues. The CDR3 region has the DNA TGTGCCTGGAGTGAAACTAGCAATGAGCAGTTCTTC. Translating it yields CAWSETSNEQFF. The entire variable domain, with the rest obtained from reference TRBV30 and TRBJ2-1, is as follows: SQTIHQWPATLVQPVGSPLSLECTVEGTSNPNLYWYRQAAGRGLQLLFYSVGIGQISSEVPQNLSASRPQDRQFILSSKKLLLSDSGFYLCAWSETSNEQFFGPGTRLTVL.

The chain is built from TRBV9 and TRBJ2-1, with a possible D match to TRBD1 (5 bases). Germline V gene data show CDR1 as SGDLS and CDR2 as YYNGEE. This CDR3 contains 14 residues. Trimming cost V 2 bases and J 7 bases, with 13 bases left between them. DNA for the CDR3: TGTGCCAGCAGCGTTGTAGGGGCCTTTAATGAGCAGTTCTTC. Amino acids: CASSVVGAFNEQFF.

CDR3 in DNA: TGTGCCAGCTCACCAAGCACTTCTGGCACCGGGGAGCTGTTTTTT. Protein product: CASSPSTSGTGELFF. The chain is built from TRBV18 and TRBJ2-2; D remains unclear. Germline loops: CDR1 KGHSH, CDR2 LQKENI. The CDR3 runs 15 residues. V gave up 2 bases and J gave up 4 bases, with 11 bases separating them. The full variable domain, with the rest looked up from reference TRBV18 and TRBJ2-2, is NAGVMQNPRHLVRRRGQEARLRCSPMKGHSHVYWYRQLPEEGLKFMVYLQKENIIDESGMPKERFSAEFPKEGPSILRIQQVVRGDSAAYFCASSPSTSGTGELFFGEGSRLTVL.